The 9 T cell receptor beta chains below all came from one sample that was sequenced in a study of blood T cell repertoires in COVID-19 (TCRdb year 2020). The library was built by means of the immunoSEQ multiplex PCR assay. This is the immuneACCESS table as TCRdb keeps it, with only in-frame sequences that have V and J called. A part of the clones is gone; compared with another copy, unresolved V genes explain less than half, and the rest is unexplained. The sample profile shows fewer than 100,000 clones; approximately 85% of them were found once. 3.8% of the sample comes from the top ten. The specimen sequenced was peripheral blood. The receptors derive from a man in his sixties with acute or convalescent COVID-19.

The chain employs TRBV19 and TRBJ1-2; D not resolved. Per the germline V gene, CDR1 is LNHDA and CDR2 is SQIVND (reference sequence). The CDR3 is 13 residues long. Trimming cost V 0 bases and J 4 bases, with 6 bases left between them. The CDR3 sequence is CASSIDPSYGYTF. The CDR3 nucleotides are TGTGCCAGTAGTATAGACCCGTCCTATGGCTACACCTTC.

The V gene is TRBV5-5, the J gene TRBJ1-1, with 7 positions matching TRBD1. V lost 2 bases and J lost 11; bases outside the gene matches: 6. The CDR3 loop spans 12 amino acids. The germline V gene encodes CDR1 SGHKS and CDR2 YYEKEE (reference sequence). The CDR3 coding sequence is TGTGCCAGCAGCTTACGGACAGGTGGGGCTTTCTTT. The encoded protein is CASSLRTGGAFF.

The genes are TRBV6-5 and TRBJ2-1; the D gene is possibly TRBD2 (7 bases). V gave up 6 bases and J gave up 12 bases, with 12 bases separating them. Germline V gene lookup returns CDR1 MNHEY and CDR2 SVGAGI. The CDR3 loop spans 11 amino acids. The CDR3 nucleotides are TGTGCCAGCAGGGGGGGGGCGTGGCAGTTCTTC. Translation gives CASRGGAWQFF.

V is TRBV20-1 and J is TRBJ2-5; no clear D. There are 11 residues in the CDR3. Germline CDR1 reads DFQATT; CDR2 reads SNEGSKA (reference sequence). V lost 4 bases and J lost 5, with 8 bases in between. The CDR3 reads CSAIIGETQYF. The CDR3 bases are TGCAGTGCTATTATCGGGGAGACCCAGTACTTC.

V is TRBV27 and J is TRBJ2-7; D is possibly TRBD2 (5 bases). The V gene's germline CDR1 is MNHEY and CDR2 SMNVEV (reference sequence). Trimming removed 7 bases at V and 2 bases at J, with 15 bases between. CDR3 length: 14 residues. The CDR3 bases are TGTGCCAGCAAAGAAGCGGTACCGACCTACGAGCAGTACTTC. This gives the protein CASKEAVPTYEQYF.

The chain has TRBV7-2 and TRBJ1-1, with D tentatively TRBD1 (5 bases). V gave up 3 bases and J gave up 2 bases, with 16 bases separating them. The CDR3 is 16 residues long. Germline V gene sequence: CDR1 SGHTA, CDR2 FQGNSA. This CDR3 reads CASSFTPTGSNTEAFF. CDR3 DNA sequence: TGTGCCAGCAGCTTCACGCCAACAGGTTCTAACACTGAAGCTTTCTTT.

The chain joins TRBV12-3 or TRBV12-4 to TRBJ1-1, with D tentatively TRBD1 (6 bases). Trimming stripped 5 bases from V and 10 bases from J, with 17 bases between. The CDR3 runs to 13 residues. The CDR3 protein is CASSPGTMLRAFF. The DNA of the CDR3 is TGTGCCAGCAGTCCCGGGACAATGCTGAGAGCTTTCTTT.

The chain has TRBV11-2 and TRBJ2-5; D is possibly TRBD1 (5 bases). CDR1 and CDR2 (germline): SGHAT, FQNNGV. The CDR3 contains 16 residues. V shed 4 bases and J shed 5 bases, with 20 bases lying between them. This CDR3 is CASSSGMLGAGETQYF. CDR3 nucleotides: TGTGCCAGCAGCTCAGGGATGTTAGGGGCTGGGGAGACCCAGTACTTC.

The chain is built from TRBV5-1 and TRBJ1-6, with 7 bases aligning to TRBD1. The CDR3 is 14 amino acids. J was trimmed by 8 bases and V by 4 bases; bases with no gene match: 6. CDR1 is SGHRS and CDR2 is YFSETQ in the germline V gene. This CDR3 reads CASSPGTADSPLHF. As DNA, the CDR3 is TGCGCCAGCAGCCCCGGGACAGCTGATTCACCCCTCCACTTT. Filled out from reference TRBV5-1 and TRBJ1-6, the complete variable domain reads KAGVTQTPRYLIKTRGQQVTLSCSPISGHRSVSWYQQTPGQGLQFLFEYFSETQRNKGNFPGRFSGRQFSNSRSEMNVSTLELGDSALYLCASSPGTADSPLHFGNGTRLTVT.